This TCR beta chain is from a study of shared clonotypes between healthy human individuals. Study-wide results and limits: Limitation of the genetic and exposure-history diversity represented came from the few donors. Clonotypes shared by all four sorted-subset donors had higher generation probabilities than non-shared clonotypes.

CD4+ cell separation produced CD45RA+ naive and CD45RA-negative memory subsets. Germline loops: CDR1 SGHDT, CDR2 YYEEEE. Trimming took 3 bases from V and 4 from J, leaving 16 bases between them. The CDR3 runs to 15 residues. This clone was found once. Its target is unknown. The protocol was immunoSEQ multiplex PCR, while the TCRdb copy is restricted to in-frame clones and leaves out a portion. The sample shows over 850,000 clones, approximately 78% of them seen only once. This chain joins TRBV5-6 and TRBJ1-2; the D gene is possibly TRBD1 (5 bases). This clonotype was sampled from a man aged 18-30 years in good health. Some clones in this sample may be carry-over from other donors' samples. Sample: memory CD4+ T cells from PBMCs. Subset in this sample: CD45RA-negative fraction. The CDR3 protein is CASSSDPVGAYGYTF. CDR3 DNA sequence: TGTGCCAGCAGCTCTGACCCGGTAGGGGCCTATGGCTACACCTTC.